A single sample gave rise to the 24 T cell receptor beta chains below, sequenced in a study of regulatory T cells in long-lasting Graves disease. The TCR beta library used iRepertoire HTBI primers with Arm-PCR amplification of CDR3. MiXCR, applied by TCRdb to the multiplex PCR reads, yields one record per CDR3 protein. The sample lists about 540,000 distinct CDR3 sequences, around an eighth seen once, with about 10% in the top ten. Time point reported: newly diagnosed GD, antithyroid drugs for less than 3 months. Construction of the TCR library relied on RNA isolated from PBMCs. A further study also used this sample, focusing on T cells in Graves' hyperthyroidism and ophthalmopathy.

The sample in question was peripheral blood mononuclear cells (PBMCs), obtained at new diagnosis, from a patient treated with antithyroid drugs. These TCRs come from a man younger than 45 with Graves disease.

This clonotype turned up a few times. The DNA for the CDR3 is TGCGCCAGCAGGTCCGGGACAGACGGTGACGAGCAGTACTTC. Translation: CASRSGTDGDEQYF. The rearrangement joins TRBV10-1 to TRBJ2-7; 7 bases match TRBD1. The CDR3 has 14 amino acids. V gave up 6 bases and J gave up 5 bases; unmatched junction bases: 10. Germline V gene sequence: CDR1 WNHNN, CDR2 SYGVQD (reference sequence).

In its sample, this clonotype was seen many times. This chain joins TRBV12-3 or TRBV12-4 and TRBJ2-3; unclear D gene. V dropped 5 bases and J dropped 1 base, with 10 bases sitting between them. The CDR3 length is 14 residues. This chain's CDR3 is CASSPEKRTDTQYF. In DNA form, the CDR3 reads TGTGCCAGCAGTCCCGAGAAGCGCACAGATACGCAGTATTTT.

In this sample, this clonotype turned up many times. The rearrangement uses TRBV29-1 and TRBJ1-2; no clear D gene. The V gene's germline CDR1 is SQVTM and CDR2 ANQGSEA. This CDR3 is built from 13 residues. The ends were cut back, 3 bases at V and 3 bases at J, with 11 bases in the middle. CDR3 nucleotides: TGCAGCGTTGATTTCGAGTTCCACTATGGCTACACCTTC. Amino acids: CSVDFEFHYGYTF.

V usage is TRBV20-1 and J usage is TRBJ1-1; TRBD1 agrees at 11 bases. The germline V gene encodes CDR1 DFQATT and CDR2 SNEGSKA (reference sequence). V shed 3 bases, J shed 1 base, and the junction held 10 bases outside the gene matches. The CDR3 runs to 17 residues. The chain's CDR3 is CSASVGTGGSANTEAFF. DNA of the CDR3: TGCAGTGCTAGCGTCGGGACAGGGGGATCCGCGAACACTGAAGCTTTCTTT.

This clonotype was counted a few times. V and J are TRBV7-2 and TRBJ2-7, with TRBD1 matching over 8 bases. Germline trimming cut 1 base from V and 2 bases from J; bases unmatched to any gene: 4. Germline CDR1 reads SGHTA; CDR2 reads FQGNSA. This CDR3 has 15 residues. This CDR3 is CASSLGPDRAYEQYF. The CDR3 DNA reads TGTGCCAGCAGCTTAGGTCCGGACAGGGCCTACGAGCAGTACTTC.

There are a few counts of this clonotype. At one end the junction does not follow the germline gene, possibly because of a read error. The chain recombines TRBV25-1 with TRBJ2-1; D remains unclear. The CDR3 runs 13 residues. Germline V gene data show CDR1 as MGHDK and CDR2 as SYGVNS. This chain's CDR3 is CASSDPPHNEQLF. CDR3 in DNA: TGTGCCAGCAGTGACCCCCCCCATAATGAGCAGCTCTTC.

This clonotype was counted at least ten times. The chain has TRBV20-1 and TRBJ2-1, with TRBD2 matching 8 bases. There are 14 residues in the CDR3. J was trimmed by 3 bases and V by 0 bases; bases with no gene match: 1. The germline V gene encodes CDR1 DFQATT and CDR2 SNEGSKA (reference sequence). The CDR3 loop reads CSARELAVYNEQFF. Here the CDR3 DNA reads TGCAGTGCTAGAGAACTAGCGGTCTACAATGAGCAGTTCTTC.

The chain employs TRBV6-1 and TRBJ2-1, with 12 bases that match TRBD2. The CDR3 sequence is 13 residues long. The trim removed 6 bases at V and 9 bases at J, leaving 3 bases unmatched. Germline values: CDR1 MNHNS, CDR2 SASEGT. The DNA for the CDR3 is TGTGCCAGCAGACGACTAGCGGGAGTTGAGCAGTTCTTC. This sequence encodes CASRRLAGVEQFF.

This clonotype was detected a few times. The chain uses TRBV27 and TRBJ2-7; TRBD2 agrees at 8 bases. After removal of 6 bases from V and 7 bases from J, the junction contained 14 bases not matched to a gene. The CDR3 runs 15 residues. From germline, CDR1 is MNHEY and CDR2 SMNVEV (reference sequence). In nucleotides, the CDR3 is TGTGCCAGCAGGGGAGCGGGAGTTAGTTCGGAAGAGCAGTACTTC. It translates to CASRGAGVSSEEQYF.

Ten or more counts support this clonotype. The chain is built from TRBV6-1 and TRBJ1-1, with D possibly matching TRBD1 (5 bases). Deletions cut 7 bases from V and 8 bases from J, with 17 bases between. This CDR3 has 13 amino acids. Germline assignment: CDR1 MNHNS and CDR2 SASEGT. The CDR3 spells CASTNGGTQEAFF. CDR3 DNA sequence: TGTGCCAGCACCAACGGGGGTACGCAAGAAGCTTTCTTT.

This clonotype was counted ten times or more. This rearrangement joins TRBV7-3 to TRBJ2-1, with TRBD2 identical over 10 bases. V gave up 2 bases and J gave up 6 bases; unmatched junction bases: 4. This CDR3 has 15 amino acids. Germline V gene data show CDR1 as SGHTA and CDR2 as FQGTGA. CDR3 sequence: CASSLLAGAGNEQFF. In nucleotides, the CDR3 is TGTGCCAGCAGCTTACTAGCGGGAGCAGGCAATGAGCAGTTCTTC.

Points on this clonotype: A much larger clone differs from this one at a single base, so this may be a read error. The CDR3 nucleotides read TGTGCCAGCAGTTGGACTAGGGTCGACGAGCAGTACTTC. Encoded protein: CASSWTRVDEQYF. The chain recombines TRBV7-9 with TRBJ2-7, with 7 bases lining up with TRBD2. In germline, CDR1 is SEHNR, CDR2 FQNEAQ (reference sequence). This CDR3 comprises 13 residues. V was pared by 6 bases and J by 5 bases, with 7 bases of the junction left unmatched.

This clonotype was observed many times. The chain is built from TRBV20-1 and TRBJ2-3; a weak D match, TRBD2 (6 bases). V lost 6 bases and J lost 2, with 18 bases in between. CDR1 is DFQATT and CDR2 is SNEGSKA in the germline V gene (reference sequence). The CDR3 totals 15 residues. In DNA form, the CDR3 reads TGCAGTGCACCCCCGGGAGAGGAGTTCACAGATACGCAGTATTTT. Translating it yields CSAPPGEEFTDTQYF.

Many counts were recorded for this clonotype. In DNA, the CDR3 is TGTGCCAGTAGTATAGATGAACCAGATACGCAGTATTTT. Protein: CASSIDEPDTQYF. J is TRBJ2-3 and V is TRBV19; D not certain. CDR3 length equals 13 residues. V was shortened by 0 bases and J by 4 bases, with 5 bases between the two germline ends. Germline CDR1 and CDR2: LNHDA and SQIVND (reference sequence).

Regarding this clonotype: A single base separates this from a much larger clone, so it may be a read error. V is TRBV5-1 and J is TRBJ2-3; D is unresolved. With the DNA end fitting TRBJ2-1 better, the J assignment may be wrong. The CDR3 sequence is 12 residues long. Germline V gene sequence: CDR1 SGHRS, CDR2 YFSETQ. CDR3 bases: TGCGCCAGCAGCTTTGAGTGGAGCGAGCAGTTCTTC. As protein: CASSFEWSEQFF.

A few counts support this clonotype. The chain has TRBV5-1 and TRBJ1-3; D remains unclear. V was clipped by 4 bases and J by 0 bases, with 14 bases between them. This CDR3 region has 16 residues. The germline V gene has CDR1 SGHRS and CDR2 YFSETQ. CDR3 sequence (DNA): TGCGCCAGCAGCGCCCGGTCTACAGACTCTGGAAACACCATATATTTT. It is translated as CASSARSTDSGNTIYF. The full variable domain, in which reference TRBV5-1 and TRBJ1-3 provide the parts outside the CDR3, is KAGVTQTPRYLIKTRGQQVTLSCSPISGHRSVSWYQQTPGQGLQFLFEYFSETQRNKGNFPGRFSGRQFSNSRSEMNVSTLELGDSALYLCASSARSTDSGNTIYFGEGSWLTVV.

The chain employs TRBV11-3 and TRBJ2-1; D gene uncertain. Trimming shortened V by 2 bases and J by 5 bases, and 13 bases separated the two germline ends. The CDR3 covers 15 residues. Germline values: CDR1 SGHNT, CDR2 YENEEA. The CDR3 nucleotides are TGTGCCAGCAGCTTATCTATCGGAGATCACAATGAGCAGTTCTTC. Encoded protein: CASSLSIGDHNEQFF.

The table lists this clonotype with many counts. One end of the junction fails to match germline, which may point to a read error. The rearrangement joins TRBV7-9 to TRBJ2-3, with D possibly being TRBD1 (6 bases). Germline V gives CDR1 SEHNR, CDR2 FQNEAQ (reference sequence). The CDR3 spans 13 residues. The DNA of the CDR3 is TGCGCCAGCAGCTTGGGGGCGACAGATACGCAGTATTTT. It yields the protein CASSLGATDTQYF.

The sample holds a few counts of this clonotype. This chain uses TRBV6-2 or TRBV6-3 with TRBJ2-4; D remains ambiguous. The CDR3 is made up of 11 amino acids. CDR1 MNHEY and CDR2 SVGEGT come from the germline V gene. V lost 5 bases and J 8 bases, leaving 7 bases between the germline ends. The CDR3 DNA reads as TGTGCCAGCAGTCCGTACGACATTCAGTACTTC. Amino acid sequence: CASSPYDIQYF.

In its sample, this clonotype was seen many times. The J gene is TRBJ1-6, the V gene TRBV24-1; D unresolved. Trimming shortened V by 3 bases and J by 7 bases, and 6 bases separated the two germline ends. CDR1 KGHDR and CDR2 SFDVKD come from the germline V gene. This CDR3 contains 13 residues. The CDR3 here is CATSDQQNSPLHF. The CDR3 bases are TGTGCCACCAGTGATCAACAAAATTCACCCCTCCACTTT.

This clonotype was seen a few times. This may arise from a read error, as a much more abundant clone is one base away. Without the conserved terminal phenylalanine or tryptophan, this CDR3 likely stems from a read error. The V call is TRBV27, the J call TRBJ1-1; no clear D. V was clipped by 2 bases and J by 1 base, with 8 bases between them. The CDR3 covers 14 residues. Germline-derived CDR1 and CDR2 are MNHEY and SMNVEV (reference sequence). The DNA of the CDR3 is TGTGCCAGCAGTTTAAGGGTGGGGAACACTGAAGCTTTCCTT. This codes for CASSLRVGNTEAFL.

This clonotype has ten or more counts. This chain uses TRBV7-6 with TRBJ2-7; D unclear. Germline V gives CDR1 SGHVS, CDR2 FNYEAQ. With 4 bases removed from V and 6 bases from J, the gap between germline ends came to 19 bases. The CDR3 runs to 15 residues. As DNA, the CDR3 is TGTGCCAGCAGCTCCCAGGAATTCCTTTCTACCGAGCAGTACTTC. It is translated as CASSSQEFLSTEQYF. The complete variable domain, with remaining parts taken from reference TRBV7-6 and TRBJ2-7, reads GAGVSQSPRYKVTKRGQDVALRCDPISGHVSLYWYRQALGQGPEFLTYFNYEAQQDKSGLPNDRFSAERPEGSISTLTIQRTEQRDSAMYRCASSSQEFLSTEQYFGPGTRLTVT.

This clonotype was detected a few times. This rearrangement joins TRBV4-1 to TRBJ1-3; D might be TRBD1 (6 bases). This CDR3 comprises 16 residues. Between the trimmed V and J ends, which lost 2 bases and 0 bases, there was a span of 11 bases. From germline, CDR1 is MGHRA and CDR2 YSYEKL. DNA for the CDR3: TGCGCCAGCAGCCAACCTGGGACAACCTCTGGAAACACCATATATTTT. It encodes CASSQPGTTSGNTIYF.

The V gene is TRBV15, the J gene TRBJ2-1; weak D call: TRBD2 (6 bases). The CDR3 has 15 amino acids. Germline V CDR1 and CDR2: LNHNV, YYDKDF (reference sequence). V lost 0 bases, J lost 1 base, and 7 bases lay in between. DNA for the CDR3: TGTGCCACCAGCAGAGATCGGGGGTCCTACAATGAGCAGTTCTTC. It encodes CATSRDRGSYNEQFF.